A single sample is the source of the 18 T cell receptor beta chains below, sequenced in a study of T-cell reconstitution after alpha-beta-depleted transplantation in children. Unique molecular identifiers were incorporated when the TCRbeta library was constructed. TCRdb independently ran MiXCR on the PCR reads; one entry per CDR3 protein. The table has about 500,000 distinct CDR3 sequences, about 10% seen once; the top ten hold about 15%. Source: PBMCs, mostly from graft donor cells, taken 180 days after TCRalphabeta/CD19-depleted stem cell transplant. Receptors were obtained from a female patient aged 2 to 10 who had a stem cell transplant for aplastic anemia, so the T cells may come from the graft donor.

This clonotype was counted only a few times. This chain uses TRBV13 with TRBJ2-1; 8 bases are shared with TRBD2. The CDR3 contains 15 residues. CDR1 PRHDT and CDR2 FYEKMQ come from the germline V gene (reference sequence). V gave up 2 bases and J gave up 7 bases; unmatched junction bases: 7. The DNA for the CDR3 is TGTGCCAGCAGCTTAAGGAGCGGGAGAGGTAATGAGCAGTTCTTC. This gives the protein CASSLRSGRGNEQFF.

V gene TRBV27 combines with J gene TRBJ2-2; 10 bases map to TRBD1. CDR3 length equals 16 residues. Germline trimming cut 2 bases from V and 4 bases from J; bases unmatched to any gene: 4. Germline V lookup: CDR1 MNHEY, CDR2 SMNVEV (reference sequence). This chain's CDR3 is CASSLKGTGATGELFF. In DNA, the CDR3 is TGTGCCAGCAGTTTAAAGGGGACAGGGGCCACCGGGGAGCTGTTTTTT.

This clonotype has more than one count but fewer than ten. This chain connects TRBV20-1 to TRBJ1-2; perhaps TRBD1 as D (5 bases). Germline V lookup: CDR1 DFQATT, CDR2 SNEGSKA (reference sequence). The CDR3 is made up of 13 amino acids. V dropped 3 bases and J dropped 2 bases, with 10 bases sitting between them. The CDR3 DNA reads TGCAGTGCTAGTGCCCCAGGGAACTATGGCTACACCTTC. It translates to CSASAPGNYGYTF.

The chain couples TRBV4-1 to TRBJ2-1; D is possibly TRBD2 (6 bases). The CDR3 runs 14 residues. Trimming took off 0 bases at V and 3 bases at J, with 6 bases between the two ends. The germline gives CDR1 MGHRA, CDR2 YSYEKL. In nucleotides, the CDR3 is TGCGCCAGCAGCCAAGAAGCGGGCTACAATGAGCAGTTCTTC. It translates to CASSQEAGYNEQFF.

The genes are TRBV12-3 or TRBV12-4 and TRBJ2-2; D ambiguous. The CDR3 is made up of 13 amino acids. Trimming took 4 bases from V and 6 from J, leaving 9 bases between them. The CDR3 DNA reads as TGTGCCAGCAGTTCTTCCGCTTCCGGGGAGCTGTTTTTT. Encoded protein: CASSSSASGELFF.

This clonotype has a handful of counts. The rearrangement links TRBV10-3 to TRBJ2-1, with TRBD2 matching 9 bases. V lost 11 bases, J lost 8 bases, and 13 bases stayed unmatched. From germline, CDR1 is ENHRY and CDR2 SYGVKD. The CDR3 sequence is 14 residues long. The CDR3 sequence: CASLAGAPRDEQFF. The DNA of the CDR3 is TGTGCCTCCTTAGCGGGAGCCCCTAGGGATGAGCAGTTCTTC.

The chain is built from TRBV7-9 and TRBJ2-7, with 9 bases fitting TRBD1. This CDR3 region has 14 residues. V was pared by 5 bases and J by 4 bases, with 6 bases of the junction left unmatched. CDR1 and CDR2 from the germline V gene are SEHNR and FQNEAQ (reference sequence). The CDR3 region has the DNA TGTGCCAGCAGCCCGCCGGGACAGGGATACGAGCAGTACGTC. Encoded protein: CASSPPGQGYEQYV.

V is TRBV25-1 and J is TRBJ2-7, with a weak D call TRBD2 (5 bases). The CDR3 consists of 11 residues. The V gene lost 8 bases and the J gene lost 2 bases, with 7 bases spanning the gap. Germline V gene data show CDR1 as MGHDK and CDR2 as SYGVNS. The CDR3 DNA sequence: TGTGCCAGCGGGCGGGCCTACGAGCAGTACTTC. This encodes CASGRAYEQYF.

V is TRBV5-1 and J is TRBJ2-7, with a tentative D call TRBD2 (6 bases). Germline CDR1 reads SGHRS; CDR2 reads YFSETQ. This CDR3 spans 15 amino acids. Trimming stripped 3 bases from V and 1 base from J, with 14 bases between. The CDR3 DNA reads TGCGCCAGCAGCTCGACTAGTTTCACTTCCTACGAGCAGTACTTC. Its protein product is CASSSTSFTSYEQYF.

The chain combines TRBV29-1 with TRBJ1-1, with D unresolved. CDR1 and CDR2 from the germline V gene are SQVTM and ANQGSEA. This CDR3 spans 10 amino acids. Between the trimmed V and J ends, which lost 3 bases and 1 base, there was a span of 0 bases. The CDR3 sequence is CSVENTEAFF. The CDR3 DNA reads as TGCAGCGTTGAGAACACTGAAGCTTTCTTT.

The chain couples TRBV28 to TRBJ2-2; D possibly matches TRBD1 or TRBD2 (5 bases each). CDR3 size: 14 residues. Germline V gene sequence: CDR1 MDHEN, CDR2 SYDVKM. The V gene lost 7 bases and the J gene lost 5 bases, with 14 bases spanning the gap. CDR3 sequence reads: CASTLGAGTGELFF. CDR3 nucleotide sequence: TGTGCCAGCACGCTCGGGGCCGGAACCGGGGAGCTGTTTTTT.

The genes are TRBV27 and TRBJ1-1; 11 nucleotides agree with TRBD1. The CDR3 totals 15 residues. Trimming took 3 bases from V and 7 from J; bases not matched to a gene: 7. Germline values: CDR1 MNHEY, CDR2 SMNVEV (reference sequence). In nucleotides, the CDR3 is TGTGCCAGCAGTTTGACCGGGACAGGGGGTGTTGAAGCTTTCTTT. Translated, it gives CASSLTGTGGVEAFF.

This chain connects TRBV15 to TRBJ2-3; tentative D call: TRBD2 (5 bases). V was trimmed by 1 base and J by 2 bases, leaving 16 bases between them. This CDR3 has 17 amino acids. CDR1 LNHNV and CDR2 YYDKDF come from the germline V gene (reference sequence). CDR3 DNA: TGTGCCACCAGCAGAGCTAGGAGGAACCAACCCACAGATACGCAGTATTTT. Its translation: CATSRARRNQPTDTQYF.

CDR3 amino acids: CSAIQGSEQYV. In DNA form, the CDR3 reads TGCAGTGCCATCCAGGGTTCCGAGCAGTACGTC. The J gene is TRBJ2-7, the V gene TRBV20-1; weak D call: TRBD1 (5 bases). V dropped 6 bases and J dropped 6 bases, with 12 bases sitting between them. Germline V gives CDR1 DFQATT, CDR2 SNEGSKA (reference sequence). The CDR3 is 11 residues long.

The genes are TRBV24-1 and TRBJ2-3; possible D gene TRBD1, 5 bases. The CDR3 has 14 amino acids. V lost 1 base and J lost 4, with 8 bases in between. The germline V gene has CDR1 KGHDR and CDR2 SFDVKD. The DNA for the CDR3 is TGTGCCACCAGTGATTTTAGCAGGGCAGATACGCAGTATTTT. Amino acid sequence: CATSDFSRADTQYF.

The CDR3 sequence is CASSHAFMGGLAGVEQFF. CDR3 bases: TGTGCCAGCAGCCATGCTTTTATGGGGGGACTAGCGGGCGTTGAGCAGTTCTTC. This chain connects TRBV3-1 to TRBJ2-1, with TRBD2 matching 12 bases. CDR1 and CDR2 (germline): LGHDT, YNNKEL (reference sequence). J gave up 9 bases and V 3 bases, and 15 bases lay outside the gene matches. The CDR3 totals 18 residues.

This chain links TRBV10-3 with TRBJ2-7, with D perhaps assigned TRBD1 or TRBD2 (6 bases each). The CDR3 covers 15 residues. Germline V lookup: CDR1 ENHRY, CDR2 SYGVKD. V was clipped by 7 bases and J by 5 bases, with 21 bases between them. The CDR3 DNA reads TGTGCCATCAACAAGCGAGACGGGGGCCAGCACGAGCAGTACTTC. Translated, it gives CAINKRDGGQHEQYF.

This clonotype came up many times. CDR3 sequence (DNA): TGCAGTGCCACGACTATTCGGGCTACGGATCAGCCCCAGCATTTT. Encoded protein: CSATTIRATDQPQHF. This chain joins TRBV20-1 and TRBJ1-5; D gene ambiguous. The germline V gene has CDR1 DFQATT and CDR2 SNEGSKA (reference sequence). The CDR3 contains 15 residues. V lost 6 bases and J lost 5, with 20 bases in between.